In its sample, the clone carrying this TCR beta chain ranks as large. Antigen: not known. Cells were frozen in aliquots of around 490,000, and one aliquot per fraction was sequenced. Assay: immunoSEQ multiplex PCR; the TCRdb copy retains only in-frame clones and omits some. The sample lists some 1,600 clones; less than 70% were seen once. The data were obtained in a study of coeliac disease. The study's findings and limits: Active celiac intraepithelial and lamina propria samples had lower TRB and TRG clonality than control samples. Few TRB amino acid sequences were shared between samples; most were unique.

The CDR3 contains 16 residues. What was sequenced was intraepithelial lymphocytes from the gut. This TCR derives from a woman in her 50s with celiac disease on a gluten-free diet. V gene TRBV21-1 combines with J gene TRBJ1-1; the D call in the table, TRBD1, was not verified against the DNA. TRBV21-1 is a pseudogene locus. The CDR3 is CASSLNPDILNTEAFF. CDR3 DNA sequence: TGTGCCAGCAGCTTAAACCCGGACATACTGAACACTGAAGCTTTCTTT.